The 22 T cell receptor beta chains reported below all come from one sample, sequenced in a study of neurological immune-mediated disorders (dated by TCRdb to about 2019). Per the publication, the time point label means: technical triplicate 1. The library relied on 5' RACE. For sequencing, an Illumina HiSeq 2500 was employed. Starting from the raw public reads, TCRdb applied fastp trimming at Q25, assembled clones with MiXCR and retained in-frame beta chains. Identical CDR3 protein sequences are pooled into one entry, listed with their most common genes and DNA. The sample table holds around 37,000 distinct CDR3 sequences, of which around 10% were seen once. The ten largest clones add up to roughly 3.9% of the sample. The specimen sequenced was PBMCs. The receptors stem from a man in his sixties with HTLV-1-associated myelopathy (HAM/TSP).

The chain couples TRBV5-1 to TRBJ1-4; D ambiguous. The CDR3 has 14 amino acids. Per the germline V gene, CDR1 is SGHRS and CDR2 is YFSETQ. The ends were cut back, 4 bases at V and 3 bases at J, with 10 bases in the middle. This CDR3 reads CASSMQRANEKLFF. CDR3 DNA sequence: TGCGCCAGCAGCATGCAGAGGGCTAATGAAAAACTGTTTTTT.

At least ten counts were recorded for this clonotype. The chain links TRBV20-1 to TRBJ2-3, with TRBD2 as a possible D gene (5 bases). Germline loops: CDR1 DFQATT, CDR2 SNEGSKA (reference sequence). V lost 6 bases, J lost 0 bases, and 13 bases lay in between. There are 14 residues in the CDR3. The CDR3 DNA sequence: TGCAGTGCCTTGTATCCGGGAAGCACAGATACGCAGTATTTT. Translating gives CSALYPGSTDTQYF.

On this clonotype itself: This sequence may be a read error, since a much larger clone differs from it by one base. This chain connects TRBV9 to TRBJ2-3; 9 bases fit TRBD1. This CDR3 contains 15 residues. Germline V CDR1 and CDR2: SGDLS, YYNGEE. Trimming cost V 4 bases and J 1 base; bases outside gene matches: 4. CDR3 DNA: TGTGCCAGCAGCATGAGGACAGGGGGCACAGATACGCAGTATTTT. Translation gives CASSMRTGGTDTQYF.

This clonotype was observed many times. The CDR3 sequence is CASSLALEGEQFF. CDR3 sequence (DNA): TGCGCCAGCAGCTTGGCCCTTGAGGGCGAGCAGTTCTTC. V gene TRBV5-1 combines with J gene TRBJ2-1; possible D gene TRBD2, 5 bases. Trimming took off 0 bases at V and 10 bases at J, with 11 bases between the two ends. CDR3 size: 13 residues. CDR1 is SGHRS and CDR2 is YFSETQ in the germline V gene.

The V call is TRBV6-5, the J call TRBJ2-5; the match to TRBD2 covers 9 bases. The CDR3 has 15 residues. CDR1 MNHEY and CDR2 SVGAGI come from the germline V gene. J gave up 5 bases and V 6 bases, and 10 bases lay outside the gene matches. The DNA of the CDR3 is TGTGCCAGCAGGGAGGGGGCGGGAGGGGGCGAGACCCAGTACTTC. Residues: CASREGAGGGETQYF.

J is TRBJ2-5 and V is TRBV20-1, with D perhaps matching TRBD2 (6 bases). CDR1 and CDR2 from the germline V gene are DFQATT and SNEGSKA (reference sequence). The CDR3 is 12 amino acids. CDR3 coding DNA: TGCGGATTACTAGCTCTAGGGGATACCCAGTACTTC. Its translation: CGLLALGDTQYF.

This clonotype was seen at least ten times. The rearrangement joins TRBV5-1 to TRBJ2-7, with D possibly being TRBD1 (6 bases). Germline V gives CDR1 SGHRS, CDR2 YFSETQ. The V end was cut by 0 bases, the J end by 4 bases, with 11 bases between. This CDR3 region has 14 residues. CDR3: CASSLELGAYEQYF. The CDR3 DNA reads TGCGCCAGCAGCTTGGAACTGGGGGCTTACGAGCAGTACTTC.

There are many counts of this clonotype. The CDR3 coding sequence is TGTGCCAGCAACCCGCCGACCCAGTACTTC. This gives the protein CASNPPTQYF. V is TRBV6-5 and J is TRBJ2-5; D gene uncertain. This CDR3 is 10 amino acids long. Trimming took 7 bases from V and 7 from J, leaving 7 bases between them. Germline lookup yields CDR1 MNHEY and CDR2 SVGAGI.

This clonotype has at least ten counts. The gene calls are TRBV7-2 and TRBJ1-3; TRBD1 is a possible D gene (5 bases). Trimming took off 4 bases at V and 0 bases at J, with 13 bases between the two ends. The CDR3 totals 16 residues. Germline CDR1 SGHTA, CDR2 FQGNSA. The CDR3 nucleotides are TGTGCCAGCAGCTCCCACGGACATGTCTCTGGAAACACCATATATTTT. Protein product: CASSSHGHVSGNTIYF.

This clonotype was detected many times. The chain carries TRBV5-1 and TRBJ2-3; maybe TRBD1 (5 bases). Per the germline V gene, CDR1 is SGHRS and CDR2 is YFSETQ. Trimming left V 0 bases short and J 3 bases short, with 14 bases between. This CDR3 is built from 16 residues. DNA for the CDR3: TGCGCCAGCAGCTTGGCCCCAGGGTCTGGAACAGATACGCAGTATTTT. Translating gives CASSLAPGSGTDTQYF.

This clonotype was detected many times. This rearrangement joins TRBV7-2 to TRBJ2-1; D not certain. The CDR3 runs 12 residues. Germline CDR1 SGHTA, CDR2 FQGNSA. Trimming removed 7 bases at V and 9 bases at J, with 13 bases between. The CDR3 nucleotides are TGTGCCAGCACCGGAATCGTAGGTGAGCAGTTCTTC. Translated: CASTGIVGEQFF.

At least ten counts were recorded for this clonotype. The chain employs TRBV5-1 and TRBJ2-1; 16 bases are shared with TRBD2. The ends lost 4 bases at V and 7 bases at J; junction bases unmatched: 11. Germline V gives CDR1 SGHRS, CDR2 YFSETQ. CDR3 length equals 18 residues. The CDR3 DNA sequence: TGCGCCAGCAGCCCGGGACTAGCGGGAGGGCCTATGGGTAATGAGCAGTTCTTC. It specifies CASSPGLAGGPMGNEQFF.

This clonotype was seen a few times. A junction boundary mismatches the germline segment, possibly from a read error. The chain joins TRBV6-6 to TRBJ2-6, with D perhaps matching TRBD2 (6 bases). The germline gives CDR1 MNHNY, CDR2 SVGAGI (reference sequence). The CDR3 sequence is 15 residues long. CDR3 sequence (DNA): TGTGCCAGCAGCTACACGGGGGTTGGGGTCAACGTCCTGACTTTC. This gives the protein CASSYTGVGVNVLTF.

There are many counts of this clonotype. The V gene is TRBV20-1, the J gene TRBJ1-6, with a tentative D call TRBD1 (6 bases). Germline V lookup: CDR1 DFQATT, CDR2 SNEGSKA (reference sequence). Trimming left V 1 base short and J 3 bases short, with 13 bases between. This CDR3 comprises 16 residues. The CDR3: CSARAPGQNYNSPLHF. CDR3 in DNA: TGCAGTGCTAGAGCCCCAGGACAGAACTATAATTCACCCCTCCACTTT.

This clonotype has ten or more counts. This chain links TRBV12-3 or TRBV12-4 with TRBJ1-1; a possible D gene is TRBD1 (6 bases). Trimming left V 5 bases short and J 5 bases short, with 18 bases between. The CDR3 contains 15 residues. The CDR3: CASSPQGSGLTEAFF. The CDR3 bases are TGTGCCAGCAGTCCACAGGGTTCGGGTCTAACTGAAGCTTTCTTT.

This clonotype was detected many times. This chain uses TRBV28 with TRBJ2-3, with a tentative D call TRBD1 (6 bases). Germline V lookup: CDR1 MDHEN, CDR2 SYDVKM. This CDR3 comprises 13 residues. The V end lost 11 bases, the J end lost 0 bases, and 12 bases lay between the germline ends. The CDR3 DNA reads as TGTGCCGTAAGGGACACCAGCACAGATACGCAGTATTTT. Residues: CAVRDTSTDTQYF. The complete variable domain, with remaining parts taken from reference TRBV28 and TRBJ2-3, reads DVKVTQSSRYLVKRTGEKVFLECVQDMDHENMFWYRQDPGLGLRLIYFSYDVKMKEKGDIPEGYSVSREKKERFSLILESASTNQTSMYLCAVRDTSTDTQYFGPGTRLTVL.

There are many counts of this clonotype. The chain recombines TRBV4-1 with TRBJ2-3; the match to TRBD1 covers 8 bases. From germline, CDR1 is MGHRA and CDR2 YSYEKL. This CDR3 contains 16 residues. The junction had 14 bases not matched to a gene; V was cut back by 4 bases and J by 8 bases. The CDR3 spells CASSPRDRRTGGTQYF. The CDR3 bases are TGCGCCAGCAGCCCGCGGGACAGGAGGACCGGAGGTACGCAGTATTTT.

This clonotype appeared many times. CDR3 in amino acids: CASSQDGTSVDEQFF. The CDR3 DNA follows: TGCGCCAGCAGCCAAGATGGGACTAGCGTAGATGAGCAGTTCTTC. This chain links TRBV4-3 with TRBJ2-1; 10 bases map to TRBD2. V shed 0 bases, J shed 8 bases, and the junction held 4 bases outside the gene matches. The CDR3 consists of 15 residues. CDR1 LGHNA and CDR2 YSLEER come from the germline V gene.

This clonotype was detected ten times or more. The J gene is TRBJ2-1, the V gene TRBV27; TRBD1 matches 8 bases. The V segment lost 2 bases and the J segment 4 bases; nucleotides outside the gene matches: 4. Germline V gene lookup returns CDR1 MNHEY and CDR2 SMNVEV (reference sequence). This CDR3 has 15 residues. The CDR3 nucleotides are TGTGCCAGCAGTTTACAGGGGGACAGGTACAATGAGCAGTTCTTC. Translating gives CASSLQGDRYNEQFF.

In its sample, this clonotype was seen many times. As DNA, the CDR3 is TGTGCCATCAGGGTGACAGGGGGCCAGGACGAGCAGTACTTC. Its protein is CAIRVTGGQDEQYF. The chain uses TRBV10-3 and TRBJ2-7, with 10 bases matching TRBD1. This CDR3 region has 14 residues. Looked up from germline, CDR1 is ENHRY and CDR2 is SYGVKD. The J segment lost 5 bases and the V segment lost 6 bases, leaving 7 bases of the junction unmatched.

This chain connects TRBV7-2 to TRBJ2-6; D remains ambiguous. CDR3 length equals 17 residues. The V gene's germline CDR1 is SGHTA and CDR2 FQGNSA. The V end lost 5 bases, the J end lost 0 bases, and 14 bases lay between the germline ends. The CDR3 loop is CASSHLPSSSGANVLTF. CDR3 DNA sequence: TGTGCCAGCAGCCACCTTCCCTCAAGCTCTGGGGCCAACGTCCTGACTTTC.

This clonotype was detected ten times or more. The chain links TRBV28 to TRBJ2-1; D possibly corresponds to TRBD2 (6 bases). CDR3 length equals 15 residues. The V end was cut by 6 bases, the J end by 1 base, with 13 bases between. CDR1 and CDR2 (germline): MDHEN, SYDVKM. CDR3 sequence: CASSQLAPSYNEQFF. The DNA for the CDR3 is TGTGCCAGCAGCCAGCTAGCGCCATCCTACAATGAGCAGTTCTTC.